The 26 T cell receptor beta chains in this list originate from one sample, sequenced in a study of PD-1 blockade in classical Hodgkin lymphoma (dated by TCRdb to 2020 to 2022). Libraries were built with the immunoSEQ multiplex PCR assay. TCRdb provides this immuneACCESS table in a form limited to in-frame rearrangements. Some clones are lacking; in checked studies, under half of them reflect an unresolved V gene, and why the rest are absent is not known. The sample table lists some 18,000 clones, 70% to 80% of them with a count of one. In total, the top ten clones hold roughly a sixth of the sample. According to the study, the label for this sample's time point signals: cycle 2 day 1 (C2D1) of nivolumab. All trial patients had relapsed after autologous stem cell transplantation, with cohorts A, B and C differing in prior brentuximab vedotin exposure. Sequenced material: peripheral blood mononuclear cells (PBMCs), taken before the second cycle of nivolumab. These receptors were obtained from a human donor with classical Hodgkin lymphoma.

This clone was observed once. The rearrangement links TRBV5-6 to TRBJ2-7; 11 bases fit TRBD2. Germline CDR1 and CDR2: SGHDT and YYEEEE. After removal of 2 bases from V and 0 bases from J, the junction contained 4 bases not matched to a gene. The CDR3 has 16 amino acids. In DNA, the CDR3 is TGTGCCAGCAGCTTACCCGGGACTAGCGGCTCCTACGAGCAGTACTTC. It translates to CASSLPGTSGSYEQYF.

This chain links TRBV28 with TRBJ2-2, with D tentatively TRBD1 (6 bases). This CDR3 has 14 residues. V lost 6 bases, J lost 2 bases, and 10 bases lay in between. The germline gives CDR1 MDHEN, CDR2 SYDVKM. The CDR3 nucleotides read TGTGCCAGCAGGGAACAGGGAAACACCGGGGAGCTGTTTTTT. It codes for CASREQGNTGELFF.

On this clone: This may arise from a read error, as a much more abundant clone is one base away. This chain connects TRBV5-4 to TRBJ1-5; maybe TRBD1 (6 bases). The CDR3 has 15 amino acids. V lost 1 base and J lost 0, with 8 bases in between. Looked up from germline, CDR1 is SGHNT and CDR2 is YYREEE (reference sequence). CDR3 sequence reads: CASSLQGYSNQPQHF. CDR3 in DNA: TGTGCCAGCAGCTTGCAGGGGTATAGCAATCAGCCCCAGCATTTT. Combining the CDR3 with reference TRBV5-4 and TRBJ1-5 gives the whole variable domain ETGVTQSPTHLIKTRGQQVTLRCSSQSGHNTVSWYQQALGQGPQFIFQYYREEENGRGNFPPRFSGLQFPNYSSELNVNALELDDSALYLCASSLQGYSNQPQHFGDGTRLSIL.

The sample holds a few counts of this clone. This same CDR3 is encoded by further DNA sequences in the sample. The rearrangement links TRBV5-6 to TRBJ1-2; no clear D gene. The CDR3 has 13 residues. The V end was cut by 2 bases, the J end by 2 bases, with 7 bases between. Germline values: CDR1 SGHDT, CDR2 YYEEEE. This CDR3 is CASSFGENYGYTF. The CDR3 DNA follows: TGTGCCAGCAGCTTTGGCGAAAACTATGGCTACACCTTC.

Only a few counts were recorded for this clone. The chain links TRBV4-3 to TRBJ2-4, with 8 nucleotides matching TRBD2. CDR1 LGHNA and CDR2 YSLEER come from the germline V gene. This CDR3 comprises 16 residues. With V trimmed by 0 bases and J by 6 bases, 7 bases remained unmatched. DNA of the CDR3: TGCGCCAGCAGCCAAGATAGAGTAACTAGCGGAAACATTCAGTACTTC. Its protein product is CASSQDRVTSGNIQYF.

The chain couples TRBV2 to TRBJ2-3; 7 bases match TRBD2. V shed 8 bases and J 3 bases; nucleotides not matched to a gene: 11. The CDR3 length is 15 residues. The germline CDR1 and CDR2 sequences are SNHLY and FYNNEI. The CDR3 reads CASPQAQGGTDTQYF. The CDR3 DNA sequence: TGTGCCAGCCCTCAAGCCCAGGGAGGGACAGATACGCAGTATTTT. The full variable domain, in which reference TRBV2 and TRBJ2-3 provide the parts outside the CDR3, is EPEVTQTPSHQVTQMGQEVILRCVPISNHLYFYWYRQILGQKVEFLVSFYNNEISEKSEIFDDQFSVERPDGSNFTLKIRSTKLEDSAMYFCASPQAQGGTDTQYFGPGTRLTVL.

This clone was recorded a few times. This rearrangement joins TRBV28 to TRBJ2-5, with unresolved D. The CDR3 has 11 residues. V dropped 4 bases and J dropped 5 bases, with 5 bases sitting between them. CDR1 and CDR2 from the germline V gene are MDHEN and SYDVKM. The DNA of the CDR3 is TGTGCCAGCAGTTCCCGGGAGACCCAGTACTTC. Residues: CASSSRETQYF.

The rearrangement links TRBV5-5 to TRBJ1-4; 12 positions match TRBD1. The CDR3 has 16 amino acids. Germline V gives CDR1 SGHKS, CDR2 YYEKEE (reference sequence). V dropped 4 bases and J dropped 5; count of bases not matched to a gene: 6. In nucleotides, the CDR3 is TGTGCCAGCAGCCCGGGACAGGGGGCGCGAAATGAAAAACTGTTTTTT. Amino acids: CASSPGQGARNEKLFF.

This clone was seen once. The chain has TRBV4-3 and TRBJ1-1; tentative D call: TRBD1 (5 bases). Trimming cost V 0 bases and J 3 bases, with 8 bases left between them. Germline V gene data show CDR1 as LGHNA and CDR2 as YSLEER. The CDR3 extends over 14 amino acids. The CDR3 DNA sequence: TGCGCCAGCAGCCAAGACAGGGTGTACACTGAAGCTTTCTTT. Translated, it gives CASSQDRVYTEAFF.

The chain links TRBV29-1 to TRBJ1-3; 7 nucleotides agree with TRBD1. Unmatched junction bases numbered 11, after V lost 7 bases and J lost 2 bases. Germline V gene data show CDR1 as SQVTM and CDR2 as ANQGSEA. This CDR3 spans 15 amino acids. The CDR3 spells CSATLSRGPGNTIYF. CDR3 nucleotide sequence: TGCAGCGCTACCTTAAGTAGGGGGCCTGGAAACACCATATATTTT.

The V call is TRBV2, the J call TRBJ2-2; a weak D match, TRBD1 (6 bases). Looked up from germline, CDR1 is SNHLY and CDR2 is FYNNEI. V lost 2 bases and J 4 bases, leaving 14 bases between the germline ends. The CDR3 loop spans 16 amino acids. This CDR3 is CASSERRTVITGELFF. The DNA for the CDR3 is TGTGCCAGCAGTGAAAGACGGACAGTGATCACCGGGGAGCTGTTTTTT.

This sequence joins TRBV2 and TRBJ1-5; D uncertain. The V and J ends lost 5 bases and 2 bases respectively, with 13 bases between them. Germline CDR1 and CDR2: SNHLY and FYNNEI. CDR3 length: 15 amino acids. CDR3 sequence reads: CASSLASEGNQPQHF. The CDR3 DNA reads TGTGCCAGCAGTCTCGCGTCTGAGGGCAATCAGCCCCAGCATTTT.

CDR3 loop: CASKRQGLYEQYF. The CDR3 DNA follows: TGTGCCAGCAAAAGACAGGGTCTCTACGAGCAGTACTTC. J is TRBJ2-7 and V is TRBV6-5, with 7 bases matching TRBD1. V gave up 7 bases and J gave up 3 bases; unmatched junction bases: 6. This CDR3 has 13 residues. Germline CDR1 reads MNHEY; CDR2 reads SVGAGI.

The rearrangement uses TRBV2 and TRBJ1-1; 9 bases are a match to TRBD1. The germline V gene has CDR1 SNHLY and CDR2 FYNNEI. Germline trimming cut 6 bases from V and 4 bases from J; bases unmatched to any gene: 6. This CDR3 contains 14 residues. DNA of the CDR3: TGTGCCAGCAGATCGGGACAGGGATTCACTGAAGCTTTCTTT. It specifies CASRSGQGFTEAFF.

J is TRBJ2-2 and V is TRBV7-3, with D perhaps TRBD2 (5 bases). This CDR3 spans 15 amino acids. V shed 0 bases and J shed 7 bases, with 12 bases lying between them. Germline V gene lookup returns CDR1 SGHTA and CDR2 FQGTGA. CDR3 sequence: CASSLTGSADGELFF. CDR3 nucleotides: TGTGCCAGCAGCTTAACGGGGTCAGCGGACGGGGAGCTGTTTTTT. The full variable domain, completed using reference TRBV7-3 and TRBJ2-2, is GAGVSQTPSNKVTEKGKYVELRCDPISGHTALYWYRQSLGQGPEFLIYFQGTGAADDSGLPNDRFFAVRPEGSVSTLKIQRTERGDSAVYLCASSLTGSADGELFFGEGSRLTVL.

The rearrangement uses TRBV10-1 and TRBJ2-2, with D perhaps matching TRBD1 (6 bases). CDR1 is WNHNN, CDR2 SYGVQD, per germline (reference sequence). Trimming left V 3 bases short and J 4 bases short, with 9 bases between. This CDR3 region has 14 residues. CDR3 residues: CASSDTGSTGELFF. In DNA form, the CDR3 reads TGCGCCAGCAGTGATACAGGGAGCACCGGGGAGCTGTTTTTT.

This clone was found a few times. The V and J genes are TRBV6-5 and TRBJ1-1; D is possibly TRBD1 (5 bases). Germline lookup yields CDR1 MNHEY and CDR2 SVGAGI. V was trimmed by 4 bases and J by 1 base, leaving 13 bases between them. The CDR3 extends over 15 amino acids. This CDR3 is CASSSQGRENTEAFF. In DNA, the CDR3 is TGTGCCAGCAGTTCGCAGGGAAGGGAGAACACTGAAGCTTTCTTT.

V usage is TRBV29-1 and J usage is TRBJ2-5; the match to TRBD2 covers 14 bases. CDR1 SQVTM and CDR2 ANQGSEA come from the germline V gene. J lost 4 bases, V lost 8 bases, and 12 bases had no gene match. The CDR3 sequence is 16 residues long. The CDR3 is CSILRTSGRWGETQYF. CDR3 DNA: TGCAGCATACTAAGGACTAGCGGGAGGTGGGGAGAGACCCAGTACTTC.

Worth noting for this clone: One end of the junction fails to match germline, which may point to a read error. J is TRBJ1-3 and V is TRBV4-3; TRBD1 might be the D (5 bases). From germline, CDR1 is LGHNA and CDR2 YSLEER. The CDR3 extends over 14 amino acids. The CDR3 region is CVSSQATAGNTIYF. As DNA, the CDR3 is TGCGTCAGCAGCCAAGCGACAGCAGGAAACACCATATATTTT.

The chain carries TRBV6-5 and TRBJ2-7; weak D call: TRBD2 (6 bases). CDR3 size: 15 residues. Germline V lookup: CDR1 MNHEY, CDR2 SVGAGI. The ends were cut back, 9 bases at V and 2 bases at J, with 20 bases in the middle. CDR3 amino acids: CASGFHRWGAYEQYF. In nucleotides, the CDR3 is TGTGCCAGTGGGTTTCACCGGTGGGGGGCCTACGAGCAGTACTTC.

V usage is TRBV19 and J usage is TRBJ1-1; D is uncertain. Looked up from germline, CDR1 is LNHDA and CDR2 is SQIVND (reference sequence). Trimming shortened V by 5 bases and J by 3 bases, and 10 bases separated the two germline ends. This CDR3 spans 13 amino acids. CDR3: CASSVAGDTEAFF. Written as DNA, the CDR3 is TGTGCCAGTAGTGTCGCCGGGGACACTGAAGCTTTCTTT.

This clone was observed once. V is TRBV6-6 and J is TRBJ2-3; maybe TRBD2 (5 bases). V dropped 8 bases and J dropped 4 bases, with 13 bases sitting between them. In germline, CDR1 is MNHNY, CDR2 SVGAGI (reference sequence). The CDR3 runs 13 residues. This CDR3 reads CASARLEADTQYF. CDR3 sequence (DNA): TGTGCCAGCGCGCGTTTGGAGGCAGATACGCAGTATTTT.

This chain links TRBV6-6 with TRBJ2-7; D is unresolved. Per germline, CDR1 MNHNY and CDR2 SVGAGI (reference sequence). CDR3 size: 14 residues. V dropped 3 bases and J dropped 1 base, with 10 bases sitting between them. This CDR3 reads CASSYSANSYEQYF. DNA for the CDR3: TGTGCCAGCAGTTATTCTGCCAATTCCTACGAGCAGTACTTC.

The gene calls are TRBV19 and TRBJ1-3, with D possibly being TRBD1 (5 bases). CDR3 size: 14 residues. In germline, CDR1 is LNHDA, CDR2 SQIVND (reference sequence). V was cut by 3 bases and J by 2 bases, with 8 bases left in between. The CDR3 reads CASSIGHTGNTIYF. CDR3 nucleotides: TGTGCCAGTAGTATTGGACACACTGGAAACACCATATATTTT.

This sequence joins TRBV28 and TRBJ2-1; no clear D gene. In germline, CDR1 is MDHEN, CDR2 SYDVKM. With 2 bases removed from V and 0 bases from J, the gap between germline ends came to 11 bases. The CDR3 runs to 16 residues. The CDR3 nucleotides are TGTGCCAGCAGTTTAGGTGTGGGTAGCTCCTACAATGAGCAGTTCTTC. Translation: CASSLGVGSSYNEQFF.

This clone was detected only a few times. The chain couples TRBV27 to TRBJ1-5; 7 nucleotides line up with TRBD1. Germline V CDR1 and CDR2: MNHEY, SMNVEV (reference sequence). The CDR3 totals 14 residues. V gave up 5 bases and J gave up 6 bases; unmatched junction bases: 7. CDR3 region: CASSLTGARQPQHF. In nucleotides, the CDR3 is TGTGCCAGCAGTCTCACAGGGGCGCGTCAGCCCCAGCATTTT.